This T cell receptor beta chain was captured in a study of regulatory T cells in long-lasting Graves disease. This clonotype came up a few times. CDR1 MNHEY and CDR2 SMNVEV come from the germline V gene (reference sequence). With 1 base clipped from V and 10 bases from J, the junction kept 0 bases outside the gene matches. CDR3 length: 13 amino acids. Arm-PCR of CDR3 regions with iRepertoire HTBI primers generated TCR beta libraries. MiXCR, applied by TCRdb to the multiplex PCR reads, yields one record per CDR3 protein. This table holds roughly 380,000 distinct CDR3 sequences, 16% found once. Time point given: newly diagnosed GD, antithyroid drugs for less than 3 months. RNA from PBMCs was the source of the TCR library. This sample also appeared in a second study, on T cells in Graves' hyperthyroidism and ophthalmopathy. As that study records: A first-round RT-PCR of the TCR CDR3 used the HTBI primer set.

Sequenced here: peripheral blood mononuclear cells (PBMCs), sampled at new diagnosis, from a patient treated with antithyroid drugs. This receptor was identified in a man aged 40-50 years with Graves disease. The V call is TRBV27, the J call TRBJ2-1, with 11 bases matching TRBD1. CDR3 loop: CASSLWDRGEQFF. The CDR3 nucleotides are TGTGCCAGCAGTTTATGGGACAGGGGGGAGCAGTTCTTC.